Listed below are T cell receptor beta chains from one sample, sequenced in a study of T cell responses to AZD1222 COVID-19 vaccine. The method was immunoSEQ multiplex PCR; TCRdb's version includes in-frame clones alone and lacks a portion of them. The data contain over 110,000 clones, roughly 91% of them seen just once; the ten biggest clones take up around 5.1%. The source material was peripheral blood, sampled on day 0 of AZD1222 vaccination. These receptors were obtained from an adult in good health. Both conserved end residues are part of each CDR3. D genes are given only for firm matches. The size of a clone is reported for some rows only, either as once, few or many, or as a class for expanded clones.

size | J | V | D | CDR3 | DNA
- | TRBJ2-3 | TRBV7-9 | TRBD2 | CASSPQRGTDTQYF | TGTGCCAGCAGCCCCCAGCGGGGGACAGATACGCAGTATTTT
- | TRBJ1-3 | TRBV9 | - | CASSVALRNTIYF | TGTGCCAGCAGCGTAGCTCTCCGAAACACCATATATTTT
- | TRBJ1-1 | TRBV18 | - | CASSPPSSEAFF | TGTGCCAGCTCACCACCGTCCTCTGAAGCTTTCTTT
- | TRBJ1-2 | TRBV6-6 | TRBD1 | CASSYSLTGEDGYTF | TGTGCCAGCAGTTACTCTCTCACAGGGGAGGATGGCTACACCTTC
- | TRBJ2-2 | TRBV7-8 | - | CASSLAWRGRTGELFF | TGTGCCAGCAGCTTAGCGTGGAGGGGGCGCACCGGGGAGCTGTTTTTT
- | TRBJ2-5 | TRBV6-5 | - | CASTPYGQETQYF | TGTGCCAGCACCCCGTATGGCCAAGAGACCCAGTACTTC
- | TRBJ1-2 | TRBV18 | - | CASSPKGGYGYTF | TGTGCCAGCTCACCAAAGGGAGGCTATGGCTACACCTTC
- | TRBJ1-2 | TRBV29-1 | - | CSVDLRVYGYTF | TGCAGCGTTGATCTCAGGGTCTATGGCTACACCTTC
- | TRBJ1-2 | TRBV11-2 | - | CASSLQDYGYTF | TGTGCCAGCAGCCTACAGGACTATGGCTACACCTTC
- | TRBJ2-5 | TRBV7-9 | TRBD2 | CASSFTSGKGETQYF | TGTGCCAGCAGCTTCACTAGCGGGAAGGGAGAGACCCAGTACTTC
few | TRBJ1-2 | TRBV7-2 | - | CASSLDGEVGSGYTF | TGTGCCAGCAGCTTAGACGGAGAGGTAGGGTCTGGCTACACCTTC
once | TRBJ1-4 | TRBV2 | - | CASGTQNEKLFF | TGTGCCAGCGGGACGCAGAATGAAAAACTGTTTTTT
- | TRBJ2-5 | TRBV6-5 | - | CASSRLLQETQYF | TGTGCCAGCAGCCGACTGCTACAAGAGACCCAGTACTTC
- | TRBJ2-1 | TRBV9 | - | CASSVGSSYNEQFF | TGTGCCAGCAGCGTAGGAAGCTCCTACAATGAGCAGTTCTTC
- | TRBJ2-7 | TRBV30 | - | CAWSPPASYEQYF | TGTGCCTGGAGTCCCCCAGCCTCCTACGAGCAGTACTTC
- | TRBJ2-7 | TRBV6-5 | TRBD1 | CASRTGTGPPREQYF | TGTGCCAGCAGAACCGGGACAGGGCCCCCGAGAGAGCAGTACTTC
- | TRBJ2-1 | TRBV11-3 | TRBD2 | CASSFSGGDYNEQFF | TGTGCCAGCAGCTTTAGCGGGGGAGACTACAATGAGCAGTTCTTC
- | TRBJ1-2 | TRBV6-5 | - | CASANPETVFTF | TGTGCCAGCGCAAACCCCGAGACAGTCTTCACCTTC
- | TRBJ1-2 | TRBV5-6 | - | CASSLELQGLVYGYTF | TGTGCCAGCAGCTTAGAATTACAGGGTCTAGTATATGGCTACACCTTC
- | TRBJ2-5 | TRBV7-2 | TRBD2 | CASSPPGLAGNHGTQYF | TGTGCCAGCAGCCCCCCTGGACTAGCGGGGAACCACGGGACCCAGTACTTC